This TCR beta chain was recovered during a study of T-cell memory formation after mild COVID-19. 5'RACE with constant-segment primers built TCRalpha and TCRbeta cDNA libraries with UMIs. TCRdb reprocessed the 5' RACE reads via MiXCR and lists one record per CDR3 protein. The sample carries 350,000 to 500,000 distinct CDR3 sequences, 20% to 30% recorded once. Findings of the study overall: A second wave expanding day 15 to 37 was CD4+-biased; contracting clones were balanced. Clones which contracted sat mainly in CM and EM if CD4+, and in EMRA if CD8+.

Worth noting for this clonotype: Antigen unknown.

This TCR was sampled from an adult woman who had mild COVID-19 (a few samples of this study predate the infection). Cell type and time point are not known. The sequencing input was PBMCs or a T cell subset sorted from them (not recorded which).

The CDR3 DNA is TGCGCCAGCAGCTTAGGGTTTGTGAACACTGAAGCTTTCTTT. Encoded protein: CASSLGFVNTEAFF. The V gene is TRBV5-1, the J gene TRBJ1-1; D ambiguous. Germline CDR1 SGHRS, CDR2 YFSETQ. Trimming stripped 2 bases from V and 0 bases from J, with 8 bases between. The CDR3 is made up of 14 amino acids.